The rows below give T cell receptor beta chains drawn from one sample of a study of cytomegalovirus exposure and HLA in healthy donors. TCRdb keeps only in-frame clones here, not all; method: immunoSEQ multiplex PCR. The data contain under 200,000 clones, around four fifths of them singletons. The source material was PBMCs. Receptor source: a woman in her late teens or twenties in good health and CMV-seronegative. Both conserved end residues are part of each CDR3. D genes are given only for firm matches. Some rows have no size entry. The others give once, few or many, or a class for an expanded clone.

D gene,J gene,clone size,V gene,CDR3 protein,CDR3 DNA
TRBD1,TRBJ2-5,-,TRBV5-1,CASSPGQGGGETQYF,TGCGCCAGCAGCCCAGGACAGGGAGGTGGGGAGACCCAGTACTTC
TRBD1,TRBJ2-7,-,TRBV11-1,CASSAKTGGTYEQYF,TGTGCCAGCAGCGCCAAAACAGGGGGCACCTACGAGCAGTACTTC
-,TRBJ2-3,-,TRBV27,CASTSRVRTDTQYF,TGTGCCAGCACCTCCCGGGTCCGCACAGATACGCAGTATTTT
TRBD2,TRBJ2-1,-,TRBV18,CASSPGTSGRDEQFF,TGTGCCAGCTCACCAGGGACTAGCGGGAGGGATGAGCAGTTCTTC
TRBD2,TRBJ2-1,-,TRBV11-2,CASSHLAGGLREQFF,TGTGCCAGCAGCCACCTAGCGGGGGGGCTTCGTGAGCAGTTCTTC
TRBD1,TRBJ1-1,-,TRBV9,CASSAGGAWNTEAFF,TGTGCCAGCAGTGCAGGGGGCGCGTGGAACACTGAAGCTTTCTTT
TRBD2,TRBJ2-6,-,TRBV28,CAAWGLRTSGSVTGGANVLTF,TGTGCCGCATGGGGACTCCGGACTAGCGGGAGCGTTACGGGTGGGGCCAACGTCCTGACTTTC
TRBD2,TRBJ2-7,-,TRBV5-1,CASSLLTSGSPEQYF,TGCGCCAGCAGCCTTCTGACTAGCGGGAGCCCCGAGCAGTACTTC
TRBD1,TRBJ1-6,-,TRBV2,CASSGRGWGQGTPFLHF,TGTGCCAGCAGTGGAAGAGGGTGGGGACAGGGGACGCCTTTCCTCCACTTT
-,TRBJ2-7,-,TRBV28,CASNARVYEQEQYF,TGTGCCAGCAACGCGCGCGTCTACGAGCAAGAGCAGTACTTC
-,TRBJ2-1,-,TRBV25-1,CASSSTRPDNEQFF,TGTGCCAGCAGTTCAACGAGGCCCGACAATGAGCAGTTCTTC
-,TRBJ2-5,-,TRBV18,CASSPKSAGYQETQYF,TGTGCCAGCTCACCAAAGAGTGCAGGGTATCAAGAGACCCAGTACTTC
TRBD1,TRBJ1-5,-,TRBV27,CASSSRTGYQPQHF,TGTGCCAGCAGTTCCCGGACAGGTTATCAGCCCCAGCATTTT
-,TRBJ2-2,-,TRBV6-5,CASSYSQGSTGELFF,TGTGCCAGCAGTTACTCTCAGGGAAGCACCGGGGAGCTGTTTTTT
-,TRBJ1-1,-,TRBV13,CASSLWGDTEAFF,TGTGCCAGCAGCCTTTGGGGGGACACTGAAGCTTTCTTT
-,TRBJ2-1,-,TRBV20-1,CSASDSDEQFF,TGCAGTGCTAGTGACAGCGATGAGCAGTTCTTC
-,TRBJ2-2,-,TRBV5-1,CASSLAGRENTGELFF,TGCGCCAGCAGCTTGGCAGGCAGAGAGAACACCGGGGAGCTGTTTTTT
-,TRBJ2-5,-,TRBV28,CASSFYPGQETQYF,TGTGCCAGCAGTTTTTACCCAGGGCAAGAGACCCAGTACTTC
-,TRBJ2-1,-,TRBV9,CASILGADHPYNEQFF,TGTGCCAGCATCTTAGGGGCGGACCACCCCTACAATGAGCAGTTCTTC
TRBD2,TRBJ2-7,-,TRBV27,CASRLAGGSPYEQYF,TGTGCCAGCAGATTAGCGGGAGGCAGCCCCTACGAGCAGTACTTC
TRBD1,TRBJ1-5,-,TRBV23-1,CASSQTGAGFRNQPQHF,TGCGCCAGCAGTCAGACAGGGGCGGGATTTCGCAATCAGCCCCAGCATTTT
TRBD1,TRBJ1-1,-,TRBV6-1,CASRRDRVQDEAFF,TGTGCCAGCAGACGTGACAGGGTCCAAGATGAAGCTTTCTTT
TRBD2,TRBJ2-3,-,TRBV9,CASSVTLVRGGISTDTQYF,TGTGCCAGCAGCGTAACCCTGGTGCGCGGGGGGATTAGCACAGATACGCAGTATTTT
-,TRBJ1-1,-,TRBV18,CASSPQGLHEAFF,TGTGCCAGCTCACCACAGGGGCTTCATGAAGCTTTCTTT
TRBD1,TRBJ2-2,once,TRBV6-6,CASSRQGSVGELFF,TGTGCCAGCAGTCGACAGGGTTCGGTCGGGGAGCTGTTTTTT
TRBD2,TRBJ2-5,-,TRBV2,CASSGLAGGHGETQYF,TGTGCCAGCAGTGGTCTAGCGGGGGGGCATGGAGAGACCCAGTACTTC
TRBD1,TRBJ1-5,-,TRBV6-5,CASSYTGTGGTQPQHF,TGTGCCAGCAGTTATACCGGGACAGGGGGCACTCAGCCCCAGCATTTT
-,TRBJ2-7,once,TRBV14,CASSPLRGGSYEQYF,TGTGCCAGCAGCCCCCTCCGTGGCGGCTCCTACGAGCAGTACTTC
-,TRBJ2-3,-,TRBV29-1,CSVRPRGGDTDTQYF,TGCAGCGTTCGCCCAAGGGGGGGGGACACAGATACGCAGTATTTT
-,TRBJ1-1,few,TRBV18,CASSQLQAGTEAFF,TGTGCCAGCTCACAGCTCCAGGCGGGGACTGAAGCTTTCTTT
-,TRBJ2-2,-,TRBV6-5,CASSYSPGNTGELFF,TGTGCCAGCAGTTACTCGCCAGGAAACACCGGGGAGCTGTTTTTT
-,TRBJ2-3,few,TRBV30,CAWMLLVFGGKSSTDTQYF,TGTGCCTGGATGCTTTTGGTTTTCGGCGGGAAGTCAAGCACAGATACGCAGTATTTT
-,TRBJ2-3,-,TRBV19,CASRDGVIDTQYF,TGTGCCAGTAGAGACGGGGTTATAGATACGCAGTATTTT
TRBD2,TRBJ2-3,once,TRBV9,CASSVANRLAGGSTDTQYF,TGTGCCAGCAGCGTAGCTAACAGACTAGCGGGGGGCAGCACAGATACGCAGTATTTT
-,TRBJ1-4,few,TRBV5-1,CASSLNQGYEKLFF,TGCGCCAGCAGCTTAAACCAGGGGTATGAAAAACTGTTTTTT
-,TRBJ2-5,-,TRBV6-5,CASSHGGGVKETQYF,TGTGCCAGCAGCCACGGAGGGGGGGTAAAAGAGACCCAGTACTTC
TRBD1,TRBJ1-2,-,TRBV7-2,CASSSTGTGGSNYGYTF,TGTGCCAGCAGCTCAACCGGGACAGGGGGCTCTAACTATGGCTACACCTTC
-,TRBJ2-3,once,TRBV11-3,CASSLWAGDTQYF,TGTGCCAGCAGCTTATGGGCCGGAGATACGCAGTATTTT
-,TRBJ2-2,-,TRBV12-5,CASGRHGAADTGELFF,TGTGCTAGTGGCCGGCATGGGGCGGCGGACACCGGGGAGCTGTTTTTT
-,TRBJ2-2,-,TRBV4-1,CASSQGLTLGGTGELFF,TGCGCCAGCAGCCAAGGACTAACTTTGGGGGGCACCGGGGAGCTGTTTTTT
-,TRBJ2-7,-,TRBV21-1,CASSNWDWVYEQYF,TGTGCCAGCAGCAACTGGGACTGGGTTTACGAGCAGTACTTC
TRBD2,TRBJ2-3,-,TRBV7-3,CASSLRAKSSGSTDTQYF,TGTGCCAGCAGCTTAAGGGCCAAATCTAGCGGATCCACAGATACGCAGTATTTT
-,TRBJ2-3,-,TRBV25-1,CASNSGEGDTQYF,TGTGCCAGCAATAGCGGAGAAGGAGATACGCAGTATTTT
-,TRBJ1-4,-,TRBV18,CASSPTMQGRANEKLFF,TGTGCCAGCTCACCTACCATGCAGGGTCGCGCGAATGAAAAACTGTTTTTT
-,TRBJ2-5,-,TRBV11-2,CASSSLRPRSFFEETQYF,TGTGCCAGCAGCTCCTTACGGCCCCGGAGTTTCTTTGAAGAGACCCAGTACTTC
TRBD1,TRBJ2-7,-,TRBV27,CASSLSKTGGLSYEQYF,TGTGCCAGCAGTTTATCGAAAACAGGGGGCCTCTCCTACGAGCAGTACTTC
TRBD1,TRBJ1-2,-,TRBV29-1,CSARDSEDYGYTF,TGCAGCGCCCGGGACAGTGAGGACTATGGCTACACCTTC
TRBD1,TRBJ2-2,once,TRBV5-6,CASSFGTGAGELFF,TGTGCCAGCAGCTTCGGGACAGGGGCCGGGGAGCTGTTTTTT
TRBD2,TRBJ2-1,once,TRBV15,CATSRTLATNEQFF,TGTGCCACCAGCAGAACACTAGCGACCAATGAGCAGTTCTTC
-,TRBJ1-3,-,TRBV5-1,CASSATGQEAGNTIYF,TGCGCCAGCAGCGCCACAGGGCAAGAGGCTGGAAACACCATATATTTT
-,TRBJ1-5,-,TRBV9,CASSAPGREGNQPQHF,TGTGCCAGCAGCGCCCCGGGGCGGGAAGGCAATCAGCCCCAGCATTTT
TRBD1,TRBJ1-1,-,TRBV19,CASSTLTGGRTEAFF,TGTGCCAGTAGTACCCTAACAGGGGGCCGAACTGAAGCTTTCTTT